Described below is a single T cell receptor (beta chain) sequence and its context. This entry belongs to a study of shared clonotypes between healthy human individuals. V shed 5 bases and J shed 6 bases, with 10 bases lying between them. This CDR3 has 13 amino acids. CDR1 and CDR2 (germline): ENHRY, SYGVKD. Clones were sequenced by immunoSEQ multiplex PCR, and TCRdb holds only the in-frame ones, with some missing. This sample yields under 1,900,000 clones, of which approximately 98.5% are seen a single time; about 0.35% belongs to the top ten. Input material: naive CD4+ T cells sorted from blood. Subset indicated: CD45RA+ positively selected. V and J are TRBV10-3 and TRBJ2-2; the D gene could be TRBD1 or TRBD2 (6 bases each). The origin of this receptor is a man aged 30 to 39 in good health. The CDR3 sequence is CAISRGLSGELFF. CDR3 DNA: TGTGCCATCAGTCGGGGGCTATCCGGGGAGCTGTTTTTT.